This entry concerns a single TCR beta chain. This same CDR3 is encoded by further DNA sequences in the sample. The data derive from a study of blood T cell repertoires in COVID-19. Across the whole study: Two negative PCRs, clearance, or symptom resolution had been documented for recovered Cohort 3 donors. Sites in the United States, Italy and Spain provided acute and convalescent COVID-19 samples.

Original processing notes: The authors estimated nucleated cell counts from reference gene primer amplification. The table came from immunoSEQ multiplex PCR; TCRdb's copy has only in-frame clones and leaves some out. Clonal size and the V and J genes are those of that table, whereas D and trimming came from the DNA. Here the sample spans 330,000 or so clones, around 87% being singletons. The sequenced sample was PBMCs or T cells enriched from blood (not recorded which). The clonotype comes from a man between 40 and 49 years old in a cohort exposed to, infected with or recovered from COVID-19 (not recorded which).

This chain's CDR3 is CASSQAGGYTF. The CDR3 DNA follows: TGTGCCAGCAGCCAAGCAGGCGGCTACACCTTC. V is TRBV3-1 (or the pseudogene TRBV3-2) and J is TRBJ1-2, with no clear D. CDR1 is LGHDT and CDR2 is YNNKEL in the germline V gene (reference sequence). This CDR3 has 11 amino acids. V lost 1 base and J 8 bases, leaving 5 bases between the germline ends.